Each of the 5 T cell receptor beta chains below was sequenced from the same sample in a study of cytomegalovirus exposure and HLA in healthy donors. With 60 Vbeta and 13 Jbeta primers, the PCR was carried out. Only in-frame clones appear in the TCRdb table, and some are missing; sequencing was by immunoSEQ multiplex PCR. The sample has around 170,000 clones, around 80% seen once. Input material: PBMCs. The source is a middle-aged man in good health and CMV-seronegative.

The chain uses TRBV5-1 and TRBJ2-5, with 8 bases identical to TRBD2. There are 15 residues in the CDR3. V shed 1 base and J 4 bases; nucleotides not matched to a gene: 6. Germline CDR1 reads SGHRS; CDR2 reads YFSETQ. CDR3 DNA: TGCGCCAGCAGCTTGACGGGAGGGCCTCGAGAGACCCAGTACTTC. This translates into CASSLTGGPRETQYF.

The chain couples TRBV5-1 to TRBJ2-2; TRBD1 aligns across 10 bases. With V trimmed by 0 bases and J by 3 bases, 5 bases remained unmatched. The CDR3 covers 17 residues. Germline CDR1 SGHRS, CDR2 YFSETQ. The CDR3 loop reads CASSLGKDRGDTGELFF. The CDR3 coding sequence is TGCGCCAGCAGCTTGGGAAAGGACAGGGGGGACACCGGGGAGCTGTTTTTT.

This sequence joins TRBV7-9 and TRBJ1-3; D ambiguous. The V and J ends lost 0 bases and 3 bases respectively, with 6 bases between them. The CDR3 spans 14 residues. Germline CDR1 and CDR2: SEHNR and FQNEAQ (reference sequence). The CDR3 DNA is TGTGCCAGCAGCTTAGCCCCCGGTGGAAACACCATATATTTT. Translated: CASSLAPGGNTIYF.

The chain couples TRBV5-1 to TRBJ2-1; D is perhaps TRBD1 (6 bases). V was pared by 4 bases and J by 7 bases, with 12 bases between. This CDR3 contains 13 residues. Per the germline V gene, CDR1 is SGHRS and CDR2 is YFSETQ. The chain's CDR3 is CASSPRGGNEQFF. In DNA form, the CDR3 reads TGCGCCAGCAGCCCCAGAGGGGGAAATGAGCAGTTCTTC.

V is TRBV9 and J is TRBJ1-5, with 8 positions matching TRBD1. The CDR3 runs 15 residues. J lost 1 base, V lost 4 bases, and 4 bases had no gene match. Germline V lookup: CDR1 SGDLS, CDR2 YYNGEE. CDR3 in amino acids: CASSITGGSNQPQHF. CDR3 sequence (DNA): TGTGCCAGCAGCATTACAGGGGGAAGCAATCAGCCCCAGCATTTT.